The following is a T cell receptor (delta chain) sequence with its context. CDR3 length: 15 amino acids. Looked up from germline, CDR1 is GEAIGNYY and CDR2 is EKD. V gave up 3 bases and J gave up 2 bases, with 15 bases separating them. TCRdb reran clone calling via CATT on the reads. The top ten clones hold under 10% of a sample with more than 9,000 delta-chain clones, approximately 9% of them seen once. These data come from a study of gamma-delta chains in newborns, infants, children. Study summary: Microbial exposure reportedly drives polyclonal innate γδ T cell expansion after birth.

The chain links TRDV2 to TRDJ1; D gene unclear. Sequenced material: blood. This TCR was sampled from a child who was a newborn, infant or young child, either healthy, febrile or measles-vaccinated (not recorded which). In DNA, the CDR3 is TGTGCCTGTGACGCGGTCCACTTAAGAACCGATAAACTCATCTTT. This translates into CACDAVHLRTDKLIF.